This T cell receptor beta chain was sequenced during a study of patients and donors after allogeneic stem cell transplantation. MiXCR, applied by TCRdb to the RT-PCR reads, yields one record per CDR3 protein. The repertoire has a few hundred thousand distinct CDR3 sequences, roughly 15% of them found once; the top ten carry around a tenth. The table lists this clonotype with a few counts. The V end was cut by 4 bases, the J end by 1 base, with 11 bases between. Looked up from germline, CDR1 is SGHRS and CDR2 is YFSETQ. The CDR3 contains 15 residues. The source of this sequence is a human donor who was either an allogeneic HSCT recipient or a stem cell or donor lymphocyte infusion donor (not recorded which). It is not recorded whose cells these are; they may come from a transplant donor. The V call is TRBV5-1, the J call TRBJ2-2; D is possibly TRBD2 (6 bases). The sample consisted of blood, either unsorted or a sorted T cell fraction (not recorded which). CDR3 DNA sequence: TGCGCCAGCAGCCCAAAGGGACTGAACACCGGGGAGCTGTTTTTT. Residues: CASSPKGLNTGELFF.